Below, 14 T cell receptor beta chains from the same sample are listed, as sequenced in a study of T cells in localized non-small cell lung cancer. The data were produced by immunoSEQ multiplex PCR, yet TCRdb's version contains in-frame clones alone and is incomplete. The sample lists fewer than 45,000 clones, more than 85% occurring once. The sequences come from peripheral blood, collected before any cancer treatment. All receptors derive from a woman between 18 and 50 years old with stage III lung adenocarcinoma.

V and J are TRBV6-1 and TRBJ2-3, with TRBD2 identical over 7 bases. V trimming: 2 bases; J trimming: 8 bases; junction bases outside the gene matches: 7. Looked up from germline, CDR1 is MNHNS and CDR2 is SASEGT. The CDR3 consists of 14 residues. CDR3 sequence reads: CASSELVGGVTQYF. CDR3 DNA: TGTGCCAGCAGTGAATTGGTGGGGGGGGTTACGCAGTATTTT.

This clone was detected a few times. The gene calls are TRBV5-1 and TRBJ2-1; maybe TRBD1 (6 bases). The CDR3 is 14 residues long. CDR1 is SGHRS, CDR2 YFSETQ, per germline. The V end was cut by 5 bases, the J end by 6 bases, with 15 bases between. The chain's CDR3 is CASRPVQGSNEQFF. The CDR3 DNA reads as TGCGCCAGCAGGCCGGTTCAGGGGAGCAATGAGCAGTTCTTC.

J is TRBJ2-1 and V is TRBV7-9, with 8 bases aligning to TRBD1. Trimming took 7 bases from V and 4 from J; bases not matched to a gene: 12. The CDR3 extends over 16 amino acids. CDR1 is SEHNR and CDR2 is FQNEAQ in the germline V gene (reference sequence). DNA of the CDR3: TGTGCCAGCATCAACCTCGACAGGGGATATTACAATGAGCAGTTCTTC. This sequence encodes CASINLDRGYYNEQFF.

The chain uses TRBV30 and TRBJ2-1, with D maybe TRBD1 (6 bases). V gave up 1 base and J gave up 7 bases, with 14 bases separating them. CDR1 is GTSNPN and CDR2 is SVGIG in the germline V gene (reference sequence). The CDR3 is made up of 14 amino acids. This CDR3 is CAWSGDNGWNEQFF. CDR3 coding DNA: TGTGCCTGGAGTGGGGACAACGGTTGGAATGAGCAGTTCTTC.

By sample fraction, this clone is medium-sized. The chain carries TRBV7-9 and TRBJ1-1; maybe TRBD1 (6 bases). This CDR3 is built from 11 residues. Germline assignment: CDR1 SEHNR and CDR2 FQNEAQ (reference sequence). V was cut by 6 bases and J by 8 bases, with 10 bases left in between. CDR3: CASRLTGEAFF. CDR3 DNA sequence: TGTGCCAGCAGACTCACAGGGGAAGCTTTCTTT.

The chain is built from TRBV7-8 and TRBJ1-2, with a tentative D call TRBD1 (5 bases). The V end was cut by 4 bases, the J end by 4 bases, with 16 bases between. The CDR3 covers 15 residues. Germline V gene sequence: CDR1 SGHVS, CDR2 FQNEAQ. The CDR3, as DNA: TGTGCCAGCAGCTCCGCGGGCCGGGGGATCTATGGCTACACCTTC. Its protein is CASSSAGRGIYGYTF.

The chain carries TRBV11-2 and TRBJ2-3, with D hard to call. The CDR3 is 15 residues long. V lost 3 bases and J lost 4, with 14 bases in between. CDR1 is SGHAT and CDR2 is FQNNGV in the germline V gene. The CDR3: CASSFRLVIADTQYF. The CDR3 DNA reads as TGTGCCAGCAGCTTTCGTCTGGTAATTGCAGATACGCAGTATTTT.

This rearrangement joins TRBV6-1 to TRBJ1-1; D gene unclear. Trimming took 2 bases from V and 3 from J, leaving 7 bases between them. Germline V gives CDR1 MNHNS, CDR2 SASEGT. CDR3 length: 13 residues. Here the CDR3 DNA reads TGTGCCAGCAGTGAACTGATGGACACTGAAGCTTTCTTT. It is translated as CASSELMDTEAFF.

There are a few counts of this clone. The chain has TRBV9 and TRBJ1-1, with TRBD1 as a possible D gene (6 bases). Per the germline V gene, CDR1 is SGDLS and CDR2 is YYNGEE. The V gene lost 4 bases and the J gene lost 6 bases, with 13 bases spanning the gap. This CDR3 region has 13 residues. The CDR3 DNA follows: TGTGCCAGCAGCTCCTCGGGGGGCGCTGAAGCTTTCTTT. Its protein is CASSSSGGAEAFF.

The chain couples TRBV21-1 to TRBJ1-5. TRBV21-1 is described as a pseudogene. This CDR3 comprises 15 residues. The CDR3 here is CASSNGGSGDQPQHF. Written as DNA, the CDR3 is TGTGCCAGCAGCAATGGGGGATCTGGGGATCAGCCCCAGCATTTT.

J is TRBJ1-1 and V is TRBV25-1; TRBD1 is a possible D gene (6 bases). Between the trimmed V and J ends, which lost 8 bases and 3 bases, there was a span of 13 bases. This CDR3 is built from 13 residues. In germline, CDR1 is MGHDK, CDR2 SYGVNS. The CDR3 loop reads CASGGGLYTEAFF. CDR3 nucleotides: TGTGCCAGCGGAGGGGGGTTGTACACTGAAGCTTTCTTT.

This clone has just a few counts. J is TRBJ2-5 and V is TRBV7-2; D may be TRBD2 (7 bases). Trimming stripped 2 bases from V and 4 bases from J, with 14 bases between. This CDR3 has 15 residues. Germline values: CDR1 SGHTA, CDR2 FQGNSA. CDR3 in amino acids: CASSLRPRGRETQYF. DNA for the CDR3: TGTGCCAGCAGCTTACGGCCGCGGGGGCGAGAGACCCAGTACTTC.

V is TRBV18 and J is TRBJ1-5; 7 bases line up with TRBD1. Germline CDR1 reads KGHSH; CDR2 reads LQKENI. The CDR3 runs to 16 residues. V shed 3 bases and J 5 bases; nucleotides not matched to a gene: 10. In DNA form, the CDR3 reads TGTGCCAGCTCACCCTCCGGACAGGCCTCCCATCAGCCCCAGCATTTT. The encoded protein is CASSPSGQASHQPQHF.

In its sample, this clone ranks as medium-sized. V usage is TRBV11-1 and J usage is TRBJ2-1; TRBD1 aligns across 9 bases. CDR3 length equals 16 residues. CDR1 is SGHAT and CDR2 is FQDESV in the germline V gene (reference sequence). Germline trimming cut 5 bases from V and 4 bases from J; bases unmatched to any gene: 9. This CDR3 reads CASSLLTGGLYNEQFF. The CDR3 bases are TGTGCCAGCAGCCTACTAACAGGGGGCCTTTACAATGAGCAGTTCTTC.